What follows describes a single T cell receptor beta chain. This sample stems from a study of blood T cell repertoires in COVID-19. The wider study: Researchers got acute and convalescent COVID-19 samples from the United States, Italy and Spain. In each case, the material was cDNA or gDNA derived from T cells, B-cell-depleted T cells, or PBMCs.

CDR1 MDHEN and CDR2 SYDVKM come from the germline V gene. Trimming removed 8 bases from V and 1 base from J, with 15 bases in between. The CDR3 contains 15 residues. Authors' methods: Amplified reference gene primers provided the basis for estimating nucleated cell counts. The repertoire was sequenced with immunoSEQ multiplex PCR; TCRdb's copy has only in-frame clones and lacks some. V and J calls and clone size are copied from that table; D and trimming were computed from the DNA. The sample carries 200,000 to 300,000 clones, about 90% recorded once. The source of this sequence is a man over 45 who had been exposed to COVID-19. Sequenced input: PBMCs or T cells enriched from blood (not recorded which). The gene calls are TRBV28 and TRBJ1-5; D is unresolved. Here the CDR3 reads CASSPGSRSNQPQHF. CDR3 nucleotides: TGTGCCAGCTCCCCCGGGAGTCGGAGCAATCAGCCCCAGCATTTT. Supplemented by reference TRBV28 and TRBJ1-5, the full variable domain reads DVKVTQSSRYLVKRTGEKVFLECVQDMDHENMFWYRQDPGLGLRLIYFSYDVKMKEKGDIPEGYSVSREKKERFSLILESASTNQTSMYLCASSPGSRSNQPQHFGDGTRLSIL.